Presented here are 24 T cell receptor beta chains from one specimen sequenced in a study of T cells after posttransplantation cyclophosphamide. The assay was immunoSEQ multiplex PCR, and TCRdb's table has in-frame clones only and misses some. The sample records 45,000 to 65,000 clones, 85% to 95% being singletons. Input material: PBMCs. The receptors shown here come from a woman in her thirties in good health and a related stem cell transplant donor.

The V call is TRBV11-1, the J call TRBJ2-1, with 11 bases identical to TRBD2. The ends lost 5 bases at V and 10 bases at J; junction bases unmatched: 10. This CDR3 comprises 15 residues. Looked up from germline, CDR1 is SGHAT and CDR2 is FQDESV (reference sequence). The CDR3 protein is CASSLISGGASEQFF. CDR3 in DNA: TGTGCCAGCAGCCTAATTAGCGGGGGGGCGTCAGAGCAGTTCTTC.

This chain connects TRBV7-9 to TRBJ2-7, with D maybe TRBD1 (6 bases). The V end was cut by 3 bases, the J end by 0 bases, with 12 bases between. The germline V gene encodes CDR1 SEHNR and CDR2 FQNEAQ (reference sequence). The CDR3 spans 15 residues. The chain's CDR3 is CASSFMQGTSYEQYF. In nucleotides, the CDR3 is TGTGCCAGCAGCTTTATGCAGGGGACCTCCTACGAGCAGTACTTC.

The chain couples TRBV5-1 to TRBJ1-2, with a possible D match to TRBD1 (6 bases). The CDR3 is 14 residues long. V was pared by 4 bases and J by 2 bases, with 12 bases between. Looked up from germline, CDR1 is SGHRS and CDR2 is YFSETQ. Written as DNA, the CDR3 is TGCGCCAGCAGCCCGGGGACATCAAACTATGGCTACACCTTC. Encoded protein: CASSPGTSNYGYTF.

The V and J genes are TRBV18 and TRBJ2-7; 8 positions agree with TRBD1. J lost 9 bases, V lost 3 bases, and 13 bases had no gene match. Germline lookup yields CDR1 KGHSH and CDR2 LQKENI. The CDR3 has 15 residues. In DNA, the CDR3 is TGTGCCAGCTCACCTTCGGGACAGGACGTACTCGGGCAGTACTTC. Its protein product is CASSPSGQDVLGQYF.

CDR3 DNA sequence: TGTGCCAGCAGCTTACGTCAGGGTAATACTGAAGCTTTCTTT. This encodes CASSLRQGNTEAFF. The gene calls are TRBV7-2 and TRBJ1-1; possibly TRBD1 for D (5 bases). CDR1 and CDR2 (germline): SGHTA, FQGNSA. There are 14 residues in the CDR3. Trimming stripped 2 bases from V and 5 bases from J, with 12 bases between.

V usage is TRBV10-3 and J usage is TRBJ2-7; D possibly corresponds to TRBD1 (6 bases). V shed 3 bases and J shed 2 bases, with 14 bases lying between them. The length of the CDR3 is 15 residues. The germline CDR1 and CDR2 sequences are ENHRY and SYGVKD. CDR3 sequence: CAISEGLGGTYEQYF. The DNA of the CDR3 is TGTGCCATCAGTGAAGGGCTAGGGGGAACCTACGAGCAGTACTTC.

V is TRBV19 and J is TRBJ1-1, with 8 bases fitting TRBD1. Unmatched junction bases numbered 10, after V lost 11 bases and J lost 2 bases. The CDR3 has 14 amino acids. Germline CDR1 and CDR2: LNHDA and SQIVND (reference sequence). In DNA form, the CDR3 reads TGTGCCTGCAGGGCGACAGGGGCTAACACTGAAGCTTTCTTT. Translating it yields CACRATGANTEAFF. The full variable domain, rest sourced from reference TRBV19 and TRBJ1-1, is DGGITQSPKYLFRKEGQNVTLSCEQNLNHDAMYWYRQDPGQGLRLIYYSQIVNDFQKGDIAEGYSVSREKKESFPLTVTSAQKNPTAFYLCACRATGANTEAFFGQGTRLTVV.

The chain employs TRBV6-5 and TRBJ1-1; maybe TRBD1 (5 bases). This CDR3 has 13 amino acids. Germline V gene sequence: CDR1 MNHEY, CDR2 SVGAGI. V lost 0 bases and J lost 12, with 14 bases in between. CDR3 nucleotide sequence: TGTGCCAGCAGTTACTCTGGGCAGGGTATAACTTTCTTT. Its translation: CASSYSGQGITFF.

There are a few counts of this clone. The chain uses TRBV28 and TRBJ1-1; 7 bases match TRBD1. This CDR3 region has 12 residues. Per the germline V gene, CDR1 is MDHEN and CDR2 is SYDVKM. V shed 8 bases and J 6 bases; nucleotides not matched to a gene: 6. CDR3 amino acids: CASFEGAAEAFF. DNA of the CDR3: TGTGCCAGCTTCGAGGGGGCAGCTGAAGCTTTCTTT.

The chain employs TRBV5-1 and TRBJ2-1, with 10 bases that match TRBD2. Germline CDR1 and CDR2: SGHRS and YFSETQ. Losses at the gene ends were 4 bases for V and 5 bases for J; bases not matched to a gene: 9. The CDR3 contains 16 residues. CDR3 region: CASSPAAGGLNNEQFF. Written as DNA, the CDR3 is TGCGCCAGCAGCCCGGCAGCGGGGGGGCTCAACAATGAGCAGTTCTTC. The full variable domain, with the rest looked up from reference TRBV5-1 and TRBJ2-1, is KAGVTQTPRYLIKTRGQQVTLSCSPISGHRSVSWYQQTPGQGLQFLFEYFSETQRNKGNFPGRFSGRQFSNSRSEMNVSTLELGDSALYLCASSPAAGGLNNEQFFGPGTRLTVL.

The V and J genes are TRBV5-4 and TRBJ1-1, with a tentative D call TRBD1 (5 bases). Germline assignment: CDR1 SGHNT and CDR2 YYREEE (reference sequence). This CDR3 region has 14 residues. Trimming stripped 1 base from V and 1 base from J, with 8 bases between. The CDR3 region has the DNA TGTGCCAGCAGCTTGTTAGACAGGAACACTGAAGCTTTCTTT. It translates to CASSLLDRNTEAFF.

The J gene is TRBJ2-5, the V gene TRBV5-1; possible D gene TRBD2, 6 bases. Trimming cost V 0 bases and J 7 bases, with 10 bases left between them. Germline CDR1 SGHRS, CDR2 YFSETQ. The CDR3 length is 13 residues. In DNA, the CDR3 is TGCGCCAGCAGCTTGGGCCAGGAGGGGACCCAGTACTTC. Translating it yields CASSLGQEGTQYF.

The gene calls are TRBV6-5 and TRBJ1-2; D is undetermined. V dropped 4 bases and J dropped 1 base, with 7 bases sitting between them. Looked up from germline, CDR1 is MNHEY and CDR2 is SVGAGI. The CDR3 spans 13 residues. The DNA for the CDR3 is TGTGCCAGCAGTTCCCTAGATAACTATGGCTACACCTTC. Its translation: CASSSLDNYGYTF.

The genes are TRBV5-6 and TRBJ1-1, with 10 bases lining up with TRBD1. After removal of 1 base from V and 3 bases from J, the junction contained 6 bases not matched to a gene. This CDR3 region has 16 residues. In germline, CDR1 is SGHDT, CDR2 YYEEEE. CDR3 DNA: TGTGCCAGCAGCTTGTTCGGACAGGGGGATTACACTGAAGCTTTCTTT. Amino acid sequence: CASSLFGQGDYTEAFF.

V usage is TRBV10-3 and J usage is TRBJ1-4; weak D call: TRBD1 (5 bases). The CDR3 is made up of 13 amino acids. Germline CDR1 and CDR2: ENHRY and SYGVKD. With 4 bases removed from V and 6 bases from J, the gap between germline ends came to 9 bases. The CDR3 region has the DNA TGTGCCATCAGTGGGGGGAGGGATGAAAAACTGTTTTTT. This sequence encodes CAISGGRDEKLFF.

V usage is TRBV6-6 and J usage is TRBJ2-2; D might be TRBD2 (6 bases). The V end was cut by 6 bases, the J end by 3 bases, with 14 bases between. CDR3 length: 15 residues. Germline V lookup: CDR1 MNHNY, CDR2 SVGAGI (reference sequence). This CDR3 reads CASRPSGGYTGELFF. Here the CDR3 DNA reads TGTGCCAGCAGACCCTCTGGGGGGTACACCGGGGAGCTGTTTTTT.

V and J are TRBV12-5 and TRBJ2-5; the D gene is possibly TRBD1 (6 bases). The germline V gene has CDR1 LGHNT and CDR2 FRNRAP. V dropped 5 bases and J dropped 4 bases, with 11 bases sitting between them. CDR3 size: 13 residues. In nucleotides, the CDR3 is TGTGCTAGTGGTCCTTCAGGGGCAGAGACCCAGTACTTC. Its translation: CASGPSGAETQYF. The full variable domain, in which reference TRBV12-5 and TRBJ2-5 provide the parts outside the CDR3, is DARVTQTPRHKVTEMGQEVTMRCQPILGHNTVFWYRQTMMQGLELLAYFRNRAPLDDSGMPKDRFSAEMPDATLATLKIQPSEPRDSAVYFCASGPSGAETQYFGPGTRLLVL.

The chain employs TRBV7-2 and TRBJ1-6; TRBD1 agrees at 9 bases. The V and J ends lost 6 bases and 7 bases, in that order; junction bases with no gene match: 7. Germline V gene data show CDR1 as SGHTA and CDR2 as FQGNSA. The CDR3 has 15 amino acids. This CDR3 is CASRFNRGRNSPLHF. The CDR3 nucleotides are TGTGCCAGCAGGTTTAACAGGGGGCGGAATTCACCCCTCCACTTT.

V is TRBV20-1 and J is TRBJ1-1, with TRBD1 matching 7 bases. V lost 5 bases, J lost 7 bases, and 1 base stayed unmatched. This CDR3 has 10 amino acids. Looked up from germline, CDR1 is DFQATT and CDR2 is SNEGSKA (reference sequence). The DNA of the CDR3 is TGCAGTGCTTGGGACAGTGAAGCTTTCTTT. As protein: CSAWDSEAFF.

To note about this clone: This specimen includes other DNA sequences encoding the same CDR3. DNA for the CDR3: TGCGCCAGCAGCTTTTCCGGACAGGGTTACAATGAGCAGTTCTTC. Translating gives CASSFSGQGYNEQFF. V is TRBV5-1 and J is TRBJ2-1; 8 nucleotides line up with TRBD1. V shed 2 bases, J shed 4 bases, and the junction held 5 bases outside the gene matches. Germline lookup yields CDR1 SGHRS and CDR2 YFSETQ. There are 15 residues in the CDR3.

To note about this clone: Other DNA sequences in this specimen translate into the identical CDR3. V gene TRBV9 combines with J gene TRBJ2-5; possible D gene TRBD2, 7 bases. The CDR3 spans 17 residues. Between the trimmed V and J ends, which lost 0 bases and 4 bases, there was a span of 19 bases. Germline V gene sequence: CDR1 SGDLS, CDR2 YYNGEE. The CDR3 here is CASSVGGRGALGETQYF. DNA of the CDR3: TGTGCCAGCAGCGTAGGAGGCCGGGGGGCCCTGGGAGAGACCCAGTACTTC. Supplemented by reference TRBV9 and TRBJ2-5, the full variable domain reads DSGVTQTPKHLITATGQRVTLRCSPRSGDLSVYWYQQSLDQGLQFLIQYYNGEERAKGNILERFSAQQFPDLHSELNLSSLELGDSALYFCASSVGGRGALGETQYFGPGTRLLVL.

V usage is TRBV6-5 and J usage is TRBJ1-1; D not certain. Germline CDR1 reads MNHEY; CDR2 reads SVGAGI. This CDR3 comprises 16 residues. Trimming took 2 bases from V and 0 from J, leaving 13 bases between them. As DNA, the CDR3 is TGTGCCAGCAGTTACCCGTGGTCCAGATTGAACACTGAAGCTTTCTTT. Translated, it gives CASSYPWSRLNTEAFF.

The chain employs TRBV5-4 and TRBJ1-4; D is perhaps TRBD1 (5 bases). The V and J ends lost 3 bases and 3 bases respectively, with 9 bases between them. The CDR3 covers 14 residues. Germline V gives CDR1 SGHNT, CDR2 YYREEE (reference sequence). CDR3 in DNA: TGTGCCAGCAGCTCGGCAGGGTCTAATGAAAAACTGTTTTTT. Translation gives CASSSAGSNEKLFF.

The chain employs TRBV4-2 and TRBJ1-6; possible D gene TRBD1, 5 bases. The V and J ends lost 2 bases and 8 bases respectively, with 19 bases between them. The germline V gene encodes CDR1 LGHNA and CDR2 YNFKEQ. There are 17 residues in the CDR3. CDR3 sequence: CASSQTPAQAKDSPLHF. The CDR3 coding sequence is TGTGCCAGCAGCCAAACTCCTGCACAGGCCAAGGATTCACCCCTCCACTTT.